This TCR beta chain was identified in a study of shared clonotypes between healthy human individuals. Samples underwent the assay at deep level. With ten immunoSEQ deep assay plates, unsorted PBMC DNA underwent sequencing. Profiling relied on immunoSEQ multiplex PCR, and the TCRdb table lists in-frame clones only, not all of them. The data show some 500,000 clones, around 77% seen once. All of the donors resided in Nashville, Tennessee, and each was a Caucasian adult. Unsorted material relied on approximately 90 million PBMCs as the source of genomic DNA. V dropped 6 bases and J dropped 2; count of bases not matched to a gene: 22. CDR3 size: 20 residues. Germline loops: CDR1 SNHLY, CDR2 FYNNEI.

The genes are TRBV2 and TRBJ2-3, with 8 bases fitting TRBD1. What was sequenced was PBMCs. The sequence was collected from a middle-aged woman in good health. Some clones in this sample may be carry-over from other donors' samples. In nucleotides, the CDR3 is TGTGCCAGCAGGCTGTCCCGGGACAGGTTTTCCCCCTTACCCACAGATACGCAGTATTTT. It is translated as CASRLSRDRFSPLPTDTQYF.